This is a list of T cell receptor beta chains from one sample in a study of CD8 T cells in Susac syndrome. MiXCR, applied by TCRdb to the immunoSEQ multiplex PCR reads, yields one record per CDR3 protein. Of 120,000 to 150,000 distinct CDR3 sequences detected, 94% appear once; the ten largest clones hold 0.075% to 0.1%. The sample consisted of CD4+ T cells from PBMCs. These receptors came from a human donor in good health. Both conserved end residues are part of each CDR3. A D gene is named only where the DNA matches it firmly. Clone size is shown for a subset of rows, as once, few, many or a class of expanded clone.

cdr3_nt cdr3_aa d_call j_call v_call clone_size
TGTGCCAGCAGCTTAAATCCCACCAGGGAAAACGAGCAGTTCTTC CASSLNPTRENEQFF NA TRBJ2-1 TRBV5-4 once
TGTGCCAGCAGCTTGGAGCCGGGGAGGGAAGAGACCCAGTACTTC CASSLEPGREETQYF TRBD2 TRBJ2-5 TRBV5-4 NA
TGTGCCTGGAGTTACTCTGGAAACACCATATATTTT CAWSYSGNTIYF NA TRBJ1-3 TRBV30 NA
TGTGCCAGCAGTCCCAACTTAGCCAAAAACATTCAGTACTTC CASSPNLAKNIQYF NA TRBJ2-4 TRBV27 once
TGTGCCAGCAGTTTAGGGGCCTATGGCTACACCTTC CASSLGAYGYTF NA TRBJ1-2 TRBV28 NA
TGTGCCAGCAGTTTTAGAGGCGGAGGGGGCTCCTACAATGAGCAGTTCTTC CASSFRGGGGSYNEQFF NA TRBJ2-1 TRBV27 NA
TGTGCTAGTGGCCTACGGGTGGACACTGAAGCTTTCTTT CASGLRVDTEAFF NA TRBJ1-1 TRBV12-5 NA
TGCGCCAGGACTAGCGGGTTGGGTGAGCAGTTCTTC CARTSGLGEQFF TRBD2 TRBJ2-1 TRBV5-4 NA
TGCAGCGTTGGCCACAGGGGAAACATTCAGTACTTC CSVGHRGNIQYF TRBD1 TRBJ2-4 TRBV29-1 NA
TGTGCCAGCAGATCGACAGGGGGCCAGCCCCAGCATTTT CASRSTGGQPQHF TRBD1 TRBJ1-5 TRBV2 NA
TGTGCCAGCAGTATGGGAGGCTATGGCTACACCTTC CASSMGGYGYTF NA TRBJ1-2 TRBV12-3/TRBV12-4 NA
TGCGCCAGCAGCTTGATCAGGGGAGACCAAGAGACCCAGTACTTC CASSLIRGDQETQYF NA TRBJ2-5 TRBV5-1 NA
TGCGCCAGCAGCCTGGACGGGACAGGGACTCTTGGCTACACCTTC CASSLDGTGTLGYTF TRBD1 TRBJ1-2 TRBV5-1 NA
TGTGCCAGCAGCGCTACAGGGGGCGCGCCCGGGGAGCTGTTTTTT CASSATGGAPGELFF TRBD1 TRBJ2-2 TRBV6-6 NA
TGTGCCAGCAGTGAGGGCAGGGGCTATGGCTACACCTTC CASSEGRGYGYTF NA TRBJ1-2 TRBV25-1 few
TGTGCCAGCAGCCAAGGTCTCTGGCTAGCGGAAACAGATACGCAGTATTTT CASSQGLWLAETDTQYF TRBD2 TRBJ2-3 TRBV3-1 once
TGTGCCAGCAGTCCCCTCGGGGGGGATGGAGAGACCCAGTACTTC CASSPLGGDGETQYF TRBD2 TRBJ2-5 TRBV12-3/TRBV12-4 NA
TGCAGTGCTAGGGCTGGGTCAAACAACGAGCAGTACTTC CSARAGSNNEQYF NA TRBJ2-7 TRBV20-1 NA
TGTGCCAGCAGCTTATTACGGGACTCCTACGAGCAGTACTTC CASSLLRDSYEQYF NA TRBJ2-7 TRBV11-2 NA
TGTGCCAGCAGTTTGTCGGGACAGCTAAACATTCAGTACTTC CASSLSGQLNIQYF TRBD1 TRBJ2-4 TRBV12-3/TRBV12-4 NA
TGTGCCAGCAGCCCCGTACCCCCCGGACAGGGGAGCCCCTACGAGCAGTACTTC CASSPVPPGQGSPYEQYF TRBD1 TRBJ2-7 TRBV3-1 NA
TGTGCCAGCAGCCTCCTTAGTGATACGCAGTATTTT CASSLLSDTQYF NA TRBJ2-3 TRBV3-1 NA
TGCAGTGCCAACCAGGGGGAGACAATCTATGGCTACACCTTC CSANQGETIYGYTF TRBD1 TRBJ1-2 TRBV20-1 NA
TGCAGTGCCCCGGGGGAGGGGAATGAAAAACTGTTTTTT CSAPGEGNEKLFF NA TRBJ1-4 TRBV20-1 once
TGTGCCAGCAGCCAGGGCCTACAGGGTCTTACCGGGGAGCTGTTTTTT CASSQGLQGLTGELFF NA TRBJ2-2 TRBV5-4 NA
TGCAGTGCTAGCCCAGTCGGACTAGCGGGAGCCCTCTCCTACAATGAGCAGTTCTTC CSASPVGLAGALSYNEQFF TRBD2 TRBJ2-1 TRBV20-1 NA
TGCAGTGCTAGGGTAGGGAACTCTGGGGCCAACGTCCTGACTTTC CSARVGNSGANVLTF NA TRBJ2-6 TRBV20-1 few
TGTGCCAGCAGCCTTAGCGGGAGGGCCCTCTTCGGCGGGCAGTACTTC CASSLSGRALFGGQYF TRBD2 TRBJ2-7 TRBV13 NA
TGTGCCAGCAGTTACTTTGGACACCTAAAGCCGAACACCGGGGAGCTGTTTTTT CASSYFGHLKPNTGELFF NA TRBJ2-2 TRBV6-5 NA
TGCGCCAGCAGCTCTGGAGAGTATAGGGATGGCACTGAAGCTTTCTTT CASSSGEYRDGTEAFF NA TRBJ1-1 TRBV5-1 once
TGCAGTGCTTCCGACAGGGGGGAGGCACAAGAGGGAGAGCAGTTCTTC CSASDRGEAQEGEQFF TRBD1 TRBJ2-1 TRBV20-1 NA
TGTGCCAGTAGTAGGACTCCCCTTGGGACTGAAGCTTTCTTT CASSRTPLGTEAFF NA TRBJ1-1 TRBV19 NA
TGCGCCAGCAGCCAAGATTTAGGGGACTCGTCCTTTCTCCACGAGCAGTACTTC CASSQDLGDSSFLHEQYF NA TRBJ2-7 TRBV4-1 NA
TGCAGTGCTAGTGATAGCGCTTCCTACGAGCAGTACTTC CSASDSASYEQYF NA TRBJ2-7 TRBV20-1 NA
TGCAGCGTTGTGACGGGGGCCCCGGATACGCAGTATTTT CSVVTGAPDTQYF NA TRBJ2-3 TRBV29-1 NA
TGTGCCAGCAGCACAGATACGCAGTATTTT CASSTDTQYF NA TRBJ2-3 TRBV2 once
TGTGCCAGCTCACTTTTCAGGGAGAACACTGAAGCTTTCTTT CASSLFRENTEAFF NA TRBJ1-1 TRBV18 NA
TGTGCCAGCAGTTCCCGGGACATAGGAGATACGCAGTATTTT CASSSRDIGDTQYF NA TRBJ2-3 TRBV27 NA
TGTGCCAGCAGCTTTTTGGCAGGGAACGAGCAGTACTTC CASSFLAGNEQYF NA TRBJ2-7 TRBV7-9 NA
TGTGCCAGCAGCGCCCTAGCGGGAGGGGTCAATGAGCAGTTCTTC CASSALAGGVNEQFF TRBD2 TRBJ2-1 TRBV5-4 NA
TGTGCCAGCAGCTTAAGGTCTACGAACACCGGGGAGCTGTTTTTT CASSLRSTNTGELFF NA TRBJ2-2 TRBV11-3 NA
TGTGCCAGCCCGGGACCACTAGCGGGAGTGGAGCAGTACTTC CASPGPLAGVEQYF TRBD2 TRBJ2-7 TRBV6-1 NA
TGTGCCAGCAGTTTCCCCGGCGAAAACACTGAAGCTTTCTTT CASSFPGENTEAFF NA TRBJ1-1 TRBV27 NA
TGCAGCGTTTTTTTGGCCCAAGAGACCCAGTACTTC CSVFLAQETQYF NA TRBJ2-5 TRBV29-1 NA
TGTGCCAGCACCCAGGGAGGGCTATACAATGAGCAGTTCTTC CASTQGGLYNEQFF TRBD2 TRBJ2-1 TRBV14 NA
TGTGCCAGCAGTGAAAACAGGGCAAGCAATCAGCCCCAGCATTTT CASSENRASNQPQHF NA TRBJ1-5 TRBV2 NA
TGTGCCAGCAGTAGGACAGGGGGCCCAACGAACACCGGGGAGCTGTTTTTT CASSRTGGPTNTGELFF TRBD1 TRBJ2-2 TRBV6-1 once
TGCAGCGTGTCTACTAGCGCCGGGGAGCTGTTTTTT CSVSTSAGELFF TRBD2 TRBJ2-2 TRBV29-1 NA
TGTGCCAGCATTCCTAACCGGGCATTCACCGGGGAGCTGTTTTTT CASIPNRAFTGELFF NA TRBJ2-2 TRBV2 NA
TGCAGTGCTAGCGAGAACGCCGGAGAGTCGTTCTTC CSASENAGESFF NA TRBJ2-1 TRBV20-1 NA
TGTGCCAGCAGCTTGGCCGGACAGCTTCAAGAGACCCAGTACTTC CASSLAGQLQETQYF NA TRBJ2-5 TRBV5-4 NA
TGTGCCAGCAGCGCCTCCGCCGGGGGAGCAGTCCACGAGCAGTACTTC CASSASAGGAVHEQYF NA TRBJ2-7 TRBV9 NA
TGCAGCGTTGAAGCCAAAGACAGGGGGCTCTCCTACGAGCAGTACTTC CSVEAKDRGLSYEQYF TRBD1 TRBJ2-7 TRBV29-1 NA
TGCAGTGCTAGTACGGTCACTAACTATGGCTACACCTTC CSASTVTNYGYTF NA TRBJ1-2 TRBV20-1 NA